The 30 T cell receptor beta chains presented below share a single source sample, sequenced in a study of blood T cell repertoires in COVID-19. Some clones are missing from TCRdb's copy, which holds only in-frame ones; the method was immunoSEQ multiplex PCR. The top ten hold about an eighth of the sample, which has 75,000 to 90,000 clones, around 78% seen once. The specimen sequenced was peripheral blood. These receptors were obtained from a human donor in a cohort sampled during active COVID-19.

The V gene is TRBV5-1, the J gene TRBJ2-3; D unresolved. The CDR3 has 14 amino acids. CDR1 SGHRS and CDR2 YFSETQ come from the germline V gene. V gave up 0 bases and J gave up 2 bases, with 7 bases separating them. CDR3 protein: CASSLASYTDTQYF. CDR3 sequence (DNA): TGCGCCAGCAGCTTGGCCTCGTACACAGATACGCAGTATTTT.

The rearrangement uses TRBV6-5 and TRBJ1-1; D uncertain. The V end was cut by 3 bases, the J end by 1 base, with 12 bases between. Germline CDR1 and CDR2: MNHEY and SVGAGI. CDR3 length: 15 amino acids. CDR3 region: CASSYLSRENTEAFF. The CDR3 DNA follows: TGTGCCAGCAGTTATCTTAGTCGGGAGAACACTGAAGCTTTCTTT.

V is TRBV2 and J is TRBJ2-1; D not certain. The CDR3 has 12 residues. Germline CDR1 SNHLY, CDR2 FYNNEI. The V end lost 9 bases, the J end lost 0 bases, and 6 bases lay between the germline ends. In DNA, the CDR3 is TGTGCCAGTACACCCTCCTACAATGAGCAGTTCTTC. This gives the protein CASTPSYNEQFF.

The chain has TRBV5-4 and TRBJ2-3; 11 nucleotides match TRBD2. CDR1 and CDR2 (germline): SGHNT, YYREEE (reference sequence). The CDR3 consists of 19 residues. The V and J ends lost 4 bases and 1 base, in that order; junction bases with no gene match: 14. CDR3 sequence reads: CASSGSPGLAVVGTDTQYF. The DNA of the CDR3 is TGTGCCAGCAGCGGTTCACCGGGACTAGCGGTCGTTGGCACAGATACGCAGTATTTT. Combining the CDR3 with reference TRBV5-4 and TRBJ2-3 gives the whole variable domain ETGVTQSPTHLIKTRGQQVTLRCSSQSGHNTVSWYQQALGQGPQFIFQYYREEENGRGNFPPRFSGLQFPNYSSELNVNALELDDSALYLCASSGSPGLAVVGTDTQYFGPGTRLTVL.

This CDR3 is CASSLANSGANVLTF. The CDR3 DNA sequence: TGTGCCAGCAGTCTGGCCAACTCTGGGGCCAACGTCCTGACTTTC. The V call is TRBV9, the J call TRBJ2-6; D uncertain. The CDR3 has 15 amino acids. Germline assignment: CDR1 SGDLS and CDR2 YYNGEE. V was clipped by 5 bases and J by 0 bases, with 9 bases between them.

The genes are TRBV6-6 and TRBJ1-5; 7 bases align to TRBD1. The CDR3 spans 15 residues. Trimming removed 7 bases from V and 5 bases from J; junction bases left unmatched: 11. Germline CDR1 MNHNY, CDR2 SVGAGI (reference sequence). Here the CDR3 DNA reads TGTGCCAGCAAGGGACAGATAGACATCGATCAGCCCCAGCATTTT. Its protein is CASKGQIDIDQPQHF.

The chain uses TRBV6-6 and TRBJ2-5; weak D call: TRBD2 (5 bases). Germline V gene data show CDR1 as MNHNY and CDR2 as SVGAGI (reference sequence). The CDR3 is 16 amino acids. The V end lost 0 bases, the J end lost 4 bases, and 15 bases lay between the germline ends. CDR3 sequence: CASSYSSGYYGETQYF. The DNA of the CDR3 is TGTGCCAGCAGTTACTCGTCGGGGTACTACGGAGAGACCCAGTACTTC.

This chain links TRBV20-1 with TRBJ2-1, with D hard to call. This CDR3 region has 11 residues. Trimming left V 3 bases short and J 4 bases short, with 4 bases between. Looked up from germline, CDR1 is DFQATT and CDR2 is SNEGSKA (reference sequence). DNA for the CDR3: TGCAGTGCTAGCGAGTACAATGAGCAGTTCTTC. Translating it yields CSASEYNEQFF.

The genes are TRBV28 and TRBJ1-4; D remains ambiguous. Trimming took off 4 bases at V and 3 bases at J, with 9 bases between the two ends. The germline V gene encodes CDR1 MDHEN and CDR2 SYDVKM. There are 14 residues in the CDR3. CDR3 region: CASSSVGSNEKLFF. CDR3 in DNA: TGTGCCAGCAGTTCCGTCGGGTCTAATGAAAAACTGTTTTTT.

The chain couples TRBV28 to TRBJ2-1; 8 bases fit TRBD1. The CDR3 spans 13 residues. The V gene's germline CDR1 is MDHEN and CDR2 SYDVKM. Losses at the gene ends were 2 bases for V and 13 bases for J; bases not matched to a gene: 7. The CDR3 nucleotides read TGTGCCAGCAGTTTAGCTGGGACAGGCCTCCAGTTCTTC. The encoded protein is CASSLAGTGLQFF.

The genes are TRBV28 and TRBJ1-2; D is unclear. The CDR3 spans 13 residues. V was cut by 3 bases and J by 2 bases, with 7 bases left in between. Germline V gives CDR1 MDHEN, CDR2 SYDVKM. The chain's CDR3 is CASSFRRNYGYTF. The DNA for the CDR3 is TGTGCCAGCAGTTTCCGGAGAAACTATGGCTACACCTTC.

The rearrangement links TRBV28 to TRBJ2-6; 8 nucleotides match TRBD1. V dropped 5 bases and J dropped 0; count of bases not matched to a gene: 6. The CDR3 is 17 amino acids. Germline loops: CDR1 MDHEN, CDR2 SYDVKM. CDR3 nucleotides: TGTGCCAGCAGTCCGCCCGGACAGGGCTCTGGGGCCAACGTCCTGACTTTC. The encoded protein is CASSPPGQGSGANVLTF.

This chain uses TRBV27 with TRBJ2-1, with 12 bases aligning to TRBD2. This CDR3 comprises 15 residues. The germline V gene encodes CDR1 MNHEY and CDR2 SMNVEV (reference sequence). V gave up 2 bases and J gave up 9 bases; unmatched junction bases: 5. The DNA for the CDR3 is TGTGCCAGCAGTTTACGACTAGCGGGAGAGGCTGAGCAGTTCTTC. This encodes CASSLRLAGEAEQFF.

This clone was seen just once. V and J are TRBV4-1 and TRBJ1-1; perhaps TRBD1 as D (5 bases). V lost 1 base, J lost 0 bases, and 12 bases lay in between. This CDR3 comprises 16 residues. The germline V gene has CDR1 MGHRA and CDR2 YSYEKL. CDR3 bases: TGCGCCAGCAGCCAAGCATTGGGGCAGCTGAACACTGAAGCTTTCTTT. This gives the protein CASSQALGQLNTEAFF.

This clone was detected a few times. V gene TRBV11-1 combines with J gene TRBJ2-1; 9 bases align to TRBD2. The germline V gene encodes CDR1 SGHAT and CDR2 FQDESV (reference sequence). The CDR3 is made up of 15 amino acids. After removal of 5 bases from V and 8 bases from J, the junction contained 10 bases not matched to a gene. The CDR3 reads CASSARAGGPYEQFF. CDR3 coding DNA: TGTGCCAGCAGCGCCCGGGCGGGGGGGCCTTATGAGCAGTTCTTC.

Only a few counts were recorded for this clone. Here the CDR3 reads CASSGKTDYEQYF. CDR3 in DNA: TGTGCCAGCAGCGGAAAGACAGACTACGAGCAGTACTTC. The chain combines TRBV5-4 with TRBJ2-7, with a tentative D call TRBD1 (5 bases). The CDR3 spans 13 residues. V was pared by 4 bases and J by 3 bases, with 11 bases between. CDR1 SGHNT and CDR2 YYREEE come from the germline V gene (reference sequence).

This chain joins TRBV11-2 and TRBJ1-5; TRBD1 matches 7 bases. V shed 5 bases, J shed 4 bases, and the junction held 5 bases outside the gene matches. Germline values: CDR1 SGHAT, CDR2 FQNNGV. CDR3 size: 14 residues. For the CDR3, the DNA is TGTGCCAGCAGCGGCCGACAGGGTAATCAGCCCCAGCATTTT. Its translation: CASSGRQGNQPQHF.

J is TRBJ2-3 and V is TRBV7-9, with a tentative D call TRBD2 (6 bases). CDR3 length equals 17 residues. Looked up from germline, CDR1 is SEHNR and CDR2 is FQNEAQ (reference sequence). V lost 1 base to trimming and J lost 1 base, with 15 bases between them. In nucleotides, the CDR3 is TGTGCCAGCAGCTTAGGTCCCACCGCTAGCGGCACAGATACGCAGTATTTT. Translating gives CASSLGPTASGTDTQYF.

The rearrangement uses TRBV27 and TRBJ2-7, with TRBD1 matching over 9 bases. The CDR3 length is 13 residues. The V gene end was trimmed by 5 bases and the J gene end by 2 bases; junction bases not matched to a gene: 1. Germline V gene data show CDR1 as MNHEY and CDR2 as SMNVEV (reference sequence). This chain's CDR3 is CASSRQGAYEQYF. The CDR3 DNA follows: TGTGCCAGCAGTCGACAGGGGGCCTACGAGCAGTACTTC.

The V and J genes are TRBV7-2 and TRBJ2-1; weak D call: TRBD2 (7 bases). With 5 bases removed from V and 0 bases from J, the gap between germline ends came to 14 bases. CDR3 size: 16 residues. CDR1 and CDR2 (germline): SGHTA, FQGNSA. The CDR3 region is CASSPPGGASYNEQFF. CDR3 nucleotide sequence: TGTGCCAGCAGCCCACCTGGGGGGGCCTCCTACAATGAGCAGTTCTTC. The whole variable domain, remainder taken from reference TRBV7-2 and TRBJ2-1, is GAGVSQSPSNKVTEKGKDVELRCDPISGHTALYWYRQSLGQGLEFLIYFQGNSAPDKSGLPSDRFSAERTGGSVSTLTIQRTQQEDSAVYLCASSPPGGASYNEQFFGPGTRLTVL.

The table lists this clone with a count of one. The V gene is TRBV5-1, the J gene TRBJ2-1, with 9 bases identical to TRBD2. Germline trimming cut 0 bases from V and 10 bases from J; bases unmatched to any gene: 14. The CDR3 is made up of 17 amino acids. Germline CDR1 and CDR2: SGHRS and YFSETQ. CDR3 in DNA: TGCGCCAGCAGCTTGGGGGGCGTTGGCGGGAGGGCAAGGGAGCAGTTCTTC. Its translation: CASSLGGVGGRAREQFF.

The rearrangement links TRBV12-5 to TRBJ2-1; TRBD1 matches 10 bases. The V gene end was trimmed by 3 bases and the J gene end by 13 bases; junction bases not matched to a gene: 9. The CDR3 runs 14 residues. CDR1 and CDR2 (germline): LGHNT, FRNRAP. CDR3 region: CASGLQIGTGVQFF. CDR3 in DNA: TGTGCTAGTGGTTTACAAATCGGGACAGGGGTTCAGTTCTTC.

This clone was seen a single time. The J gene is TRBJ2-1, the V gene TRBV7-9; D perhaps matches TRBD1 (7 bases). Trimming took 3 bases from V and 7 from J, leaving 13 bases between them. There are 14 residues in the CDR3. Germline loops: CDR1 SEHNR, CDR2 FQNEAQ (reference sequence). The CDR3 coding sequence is TGTGCCAGCAGCTTCAGGGGGAGGAGGAATGAGCAGTTCTTC. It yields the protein CASSFRGRRNEQFF.

The CDR3 region is CASSSDHYEATEAFF. Here the CDR3 DNA reads TGTGCCAGCAGCTCCGATCACTATGAAGCCACTGAAGCTTTCTTT. The gene calls are TRBV7-2 and TRBJ1-1; D not certain. Trimming took off 4 bases at V and 4 bases at J, with 16 bases between the two ends. In germline, CDR1 is SGHTA, CDR2 FQGNSA. This CDR3 contains 15 residues. Supplemented by reference TRBV7-2 and TRBJ1-1, the full variable domain reads GAGVSQSPSNKVTEKGKDVELRCDPISGHTALYWYRQSLGQGLEFLIYFQGNSAPDKSGLPSDRFSAERTGGSVSTLTIQRTQQEDSAVYLCASSSDHYEATEAFFGQGTRLTVV.

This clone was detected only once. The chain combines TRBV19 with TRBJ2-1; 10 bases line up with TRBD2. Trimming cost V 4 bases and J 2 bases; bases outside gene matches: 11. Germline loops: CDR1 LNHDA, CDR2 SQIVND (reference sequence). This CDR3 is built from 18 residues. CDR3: CASSKGLAGVGTYNEQFF. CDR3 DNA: TGTGCCAGTAGTAAAGGGCTAGCGGGGGTAGGGACCTACAATGAGCAGTTCTTC.

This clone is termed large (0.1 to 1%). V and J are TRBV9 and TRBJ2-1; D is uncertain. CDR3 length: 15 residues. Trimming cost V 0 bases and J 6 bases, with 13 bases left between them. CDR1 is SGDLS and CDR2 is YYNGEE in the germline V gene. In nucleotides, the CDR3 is TGTGCCAGCAGCGTAGTGGGTATTGCGGCCAATGAGCAGTTCTTC. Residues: CASSVVGIAANEQFF.

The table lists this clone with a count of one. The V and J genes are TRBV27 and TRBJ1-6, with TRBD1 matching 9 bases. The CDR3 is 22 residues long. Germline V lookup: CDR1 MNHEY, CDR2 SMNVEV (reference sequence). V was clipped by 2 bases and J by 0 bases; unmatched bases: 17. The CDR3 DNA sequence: TGTGCCAGCAGTTTAAAATCCCCCGGCCGGGACAGGGAGTACTCCTATAATTCACCCCTCCACTTT. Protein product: CASSLKSPGRDREYSYNSPLHF.

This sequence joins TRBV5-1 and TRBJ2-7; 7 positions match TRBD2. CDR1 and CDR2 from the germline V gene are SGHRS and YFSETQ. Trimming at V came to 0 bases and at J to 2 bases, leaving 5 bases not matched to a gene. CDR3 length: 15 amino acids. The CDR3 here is CASSLVVGGTYEQYF. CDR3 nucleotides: TGCGCCAGCAGCTTGGTCGTCGGGGGGACCTACGAGCAGTACTTC.

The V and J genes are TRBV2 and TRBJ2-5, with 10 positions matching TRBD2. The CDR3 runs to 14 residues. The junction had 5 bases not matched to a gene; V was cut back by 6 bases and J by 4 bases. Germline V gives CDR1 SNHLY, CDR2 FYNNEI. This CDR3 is CASSGAGGRETQYF. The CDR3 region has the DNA TGTGCCAGCAGCGGAGCGGGGGGGCGAGAGACCCAGTACTTC.

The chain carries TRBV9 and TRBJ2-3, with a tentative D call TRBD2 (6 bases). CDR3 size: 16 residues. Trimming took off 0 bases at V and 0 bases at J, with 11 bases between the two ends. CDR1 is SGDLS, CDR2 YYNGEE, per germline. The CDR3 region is CASSVGHGGSTDTQYF. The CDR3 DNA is TGTGCCAGCAGCGTAGGGCACGGGGGAAGCACAGATACGCAGTATTTT.